The next 21 T cell receptor beta chains were all read from a single sample in a study of lung T cells in sarcoidosis with Löfgren's syndrome. MiXCR was run by TCRdb on the reads, yielding one entry per CDR3 protein. This table has roughly 19,000 distinct CDR3 sequences, less than 25% appearing once. Sequences were obtained from CD4+ T cells from PBMCs. The receptor set was obtained from a human donor with sarcoidosis (Löfgren's syndrome or another form), or a control subject (not recorded which).

This chain links TRBV5-4 with TRBJ2-4, with 9 bases matching TRBD1. This CDR3 has 16 amino acids. With V trimmed by 2 bases and J by 2 bases, 5 bases remained unmatched. CDR1 is SGHNT, CDR2 YYREEE, per germline (reference sequence). The CDR3: CASSLGTGTTKNIQYF. The CDR3 DNA follows: TGTGCCAGCAGCTTAGGGACAGGGACGACCAAAAACATTCAGTACTTC. Filled out from reference TRBV5-4 and TRBJ2-4, the complete variable domain reads ETGVTQSPTHLIKTRGQQVTLRCSSQSGHNTVSWYQQALGQGPQFIFQYYREEENGRGNFPPRFSGLQFPNYSSELNVNALELDDSALYLCASSLGTGTTKNIQYFGAGTRLSVL.

In the case of this clonotype: A read error may explain this, as a much larger clone is one base away. The chain uses TRBV3-1 and TRBJ2-7, with 7 bases identical to TRBD2. Per germline, CDR1 LGHDT and CDR2 YNNKEL (reference sequence). CDR3 length equals 15 residues. The CDR3 DNA follows: TGTGCCAGCAGCCAAGTTCCTAGCGGATCCTACGAGCAGTGCTTC. Translated, it gives CASSQVPSGSYEQCF.

Concerning this clonotype itself: At one boundary the junction diverges from the germline segment, which might be a read error. This rearrangement joins TRBV28 to TRBJ2-5; D call uncertain. This CDR3 is built from 14 residues. Per germline, CDR1 MDHEN and CDR2 SYDVKM. CDR3 in amino acids: CASSSPPQVEAQYF. Written as DNA, the CDR3 is TGTGCCAGCAGTTCCCCCCCCCAGGTAGAGGCCCAGTACTTC.

This clonotype ranks as medium-sized (0.01 to 0.1%). V gene TRBV28 combines with J gene TRBJ2-5; D gene uncertain. V shed 6 bases and J shed 0 bases, with 29 bases lying between them. The CDR3 consists of 20 residues. Germline V gene sequence: CDR1 MDHEN, CDR2 SYDVKM. The CDR3 bases are TGTGCCAGCAGCAATCCCCTACTCCCCCGCGCCGGAGCCAACCAAGAGACCCAGTACTTC. Its protein product is CASSNPLLPRAGANQETQYF.

This clonotype is medium-sized by share. The rearrangement joins TRBV15 to TRBJ2-2; 9 positions agree with TRBD2. The CDR3 consists of 19 residues. Trimming cost V 0 bases and J 5 bases; bases outside gene matches: 13. The germline V gene has CDR1 LNHNV and CDR2 YYDKDF (reference sequence). CDR3 loop: CATSRDRLRAGGRTGELFF. CDR3 nucleotides: TGTGCCACCAGCAGAGATCGACTCCGAGCGGGAGGTCGGACCGGGGAGCTGTTTTTT.

This clonotype has at least ten counts. J is TRBJ2-1 and V is TRBV12-3 or TRBV12-4; maybe TRBD2 (6 bases). V was clipped by 6 bases and J by 0 bases, with 12 bases between them. The CDR3 sequence is 15 residues long. CDR3 amino acids: CASSVPGSSYNEQFF. The CDR3 DNA reads TGTGCCAGCAGCGTCCCCGGGAGCTCCTACAATGAGCAGTTCTTC.

The chain is built from TRBV2 and TRBJ1-6, with a weak D call TRBD1 (5 bases). The CDR3 has 14 residues. V lost 5 bases and J 10 bases, leaving 15 bases between the germline ends. Germline V gene lookup returns CDR1 SNHLY and CDR2 FYNNEI. In nucleotides, the CDR3 is TGTGCCAGCAGTCCGGGGACGGTTGAATCACCCCTCCACTTT. This encodes CASSPGTVESPLHF.

This clonotype was recorded once. This sequence may be a read error, since a much larger clone differs from it by one base. V is TRBV14 and J is TRBJ2-7, with a possible D match to TRBD1 (6 bases). The V end lost 7 bases, the J end lost 5 bases, and 24 bases lay between the germline ends. Germline assignment: CDR1 SGHDN and CDR2 FVKESK. The CDR3 loop spans 16 amino acids. The CDR3 sequence is CASIPRHTGLVDEQYF. CDR3 DNA: TGTGCCAGCATCCCCCGTCACACAGGGTTAGTCGACGAGCAGTACTTC.

This clonotype has just a few counts. A much bigger clone sits one base away, suggesting this may be a read error. The genes are TRBV29-1 and TRBJ2-5; tentatively, D is TRBD2 (5 bases). The germline V and J ends were trimmed by 7 bases and 4 bases, with 13 bases remaining between them. Per germline, CDR1 SQVTM and CDR2 ANQGSEA. This CDR3 has 12 amino acids. The CDR3 coding sequence is TGCAGCGGGGCGCGGGCCCGAGAGACCCAGTACTTC. Translating it yields CSGARARETQYF.

Ten or more counts support this clonotype. This chain links TRBV4-1 with TRBJ2-1; 12 nucleotides match TRBD2. The V segment lost 2 bases and the J segment 4 bases; nucleotides outside the gene matches: 12. CDR1 and CDR2 from the germline V gene are MGHRA and YSYEKL. The CDR3 spans 19 residues. CDR3 nucleotide sequence: TGCGCCAGCAGCCAACAGCCGGGAGCTAGCGGGAGGGAATACAATGAGCAGTTCTTC. Translated: CASSQQPGASGREYNEQFF.

This clonotype has only one observation. The chain carries TRBV6-2 or TRBV6-3 and TRBJ2-1; D may be TRBD2 (5 bases). Trimming took off 5 bases at V and 0 bases at J, with 14 bases between the two ends. The CDR3 extends over 16 amino acids. The V gene's germline CDR1 is MNHEY and CDR2 SVGEGT. The CDR3 coding sequence is TGTGCCAGCAGTAGGGTCGGGGAGAACTCCTACAATGAGCAGTTCTTC. Residues: CASSRVGENSYNEQFF.

This clonotype was found many times. This chain links TRBV28 with TRBJ2-3; D perhaps matches TRBD1 (6 bases). V was pared by 3 bases and J by 0 bases, with 13 bases between. The CDR3 length is 16 residues. Germline-derived CDR1 and CDR2 are MDHEN and SYDVKM. CDR3 sequence (DNA): TGTGCCAGCAGTTTTTCCGACAGGTTAAGCACAGATACGCAGTATTTT. Translated, it gives CASSFSDRLSTDTQYF.

The sample holds many counts of this clonotype. The J gene is TRBJ2-2, the V gene TRBV2, with TRBD2 matching 8 bases. The CDR3 contains 15 residues. V shed 6 bases, J shed 4 bases, and the junction held 7 bases outside the gene matches. Germline CDR1 is SNHLY and CDR2 is FYNNEI. CDR3 in DNA: TGTGCCAGCAGGGCTGGACTAGCAGGCACCGGGGAGCTGTTTTTT. It codes for CASRAGLAGTGELFF.

This clonotype was found a few times. The chain couples TRBV4-3 to TRBJ2-7; either TRBD1 or TRBD2 may supply D (5 bases each). Trimming pared 2 bases from V and 0 bases from J, leaving 11 bases between. The CDR3 sequence is 15 residues long. Germline assignment: CDR1 LGHNA and CDR2 YSLEER. CDR3 DNA: TGCGCCAGCAGCCAACTAACGGGACCCTCCTACGAGCAGTACTTC. It yields the protein CASSQLTGPSYEQYF.

The chain has TRBV4-2 and TRBJ2-5; unclear D gene. Trimming pared 4 bases from V and 4 bases from J, leaving 10 bases between. This CDR3 comprises 13 residues. Germline-derived CDR1 and CDR2 are LGHNA and YNFKEQ. The CDR3 region is CASSPRTRETQYF. The CDR3 DNA follows: TGTGCCAGCAGCCCACGGACGAGAGAGACCCAGTACTTC.

This clonotype occurred many times. The chain has TRBV7-9 and TRBJ1-4; D not resolved. Trimming pared 5 bases from V and 6 bases from J, leaving 7 bases between. The length of the CDR3 is 12 residues. Looked up from germline, CDR1 is SEHNR and CDR2 is FQNEAQ (reference sequence). The CDR3 is CASSERDEKLFF. The DNA of the CDR3 is TGTGCCAGCAGCGAACGGGATGAAAAACTGTTTTTT.

In this sample, this clonotype turned up many times. This chain uses TRBV6-6 with TRBJ1-1; D remains ambiguous. The V and J ends lost 0 bases and 2 bases respectively, with 10 bases between them. Germline lookup yields CDR1 MNHNY and CDR2 SVGAGI (reference sequence). This CDR3 comprises 15 residues. The CDR3, as DNA: TGTGCCAGCAGTTACTCGTCAGGCGTCAACACTGAAGCTTTCTTT. It codes for CASSYSSGVNTEAFF.

This clonotype was seen at least ten times. The chain carries TRBV7-2 and TRBJ2-7; D tentatively fits TRBD1 or TRBD2 (5 bases each). The CDR3 has 15 amino acids. V lost 2 bases, J lost 2 bases, and 13 bases lay in between. Germline V gene data show CDR1 as SGHTA and CDR2 as FQGNSA. The CDR3 DNA sequence: TGTGCCAGCAGCTTAAGCCGGGGCCCGACCTACGAGCAGTACTTC. Amino acids: CASSLSRGPTYEQYF.

A note on this clonotype: With a much larger clone just one base away, this may be a read error. The genes are TRBV7-9 and TRBJ2-7; D is perhaps TRBD1 (7 bases). The CDR3 totals 13 residues. Germline V gives CDR1 SEHNR, CDR2 FQNEAQ (reference sequence). The CDR3 sequence is CASSAGQHYGQYF. The CDR3, as DNA: TGTGCCAGCAGCGCGGGACAGCACTACGGGCAGTACTTC.

The gene calls are TRBV11-2 and TRBJ1-1; D not certain. Germline loops: CDR1 SGHAT, CDR2 FQNNGV. This CDR3 region has 18 residues. With 4 bases removed from V and 2 bases from J, the gap between germline ends came to 23 bases. CDR3 sequence: CASSSSLISDRRNTEAFF. CDR3 DNA: TGTGCCAGCAGCTCCTCACTAATCTCTGATCGTCGTAACACTGAAGCTTTCTTT.

In this sample, this clonotype is medium-sized. The CDR3 region has the DNA TGCAGTGCTAGAACCGGGACAGGGGTTATCTCCTACGAGCAGTACTTC. Amino acids: CSARTGTGVISYEQYF. The chain is built from TRBV20-1 and TRBJ2-7; 10 bases are a match to TRBD1. Trimming at V came to 2 bases and at J to 0 bases, leaving 7 bases not matched to a gene. The V gene's germline CDR1 is DFQATT and CDR2 SNEGSKA (reference sequence). The CDR3 is 16 amino acids.